These T cell receptor beta chains were read from a single sample in a study of OX40 agonist ivuxolimab in advanced cancers. Sequencing used immunoSEQ multiplex PCR; TCRdb keeps in-frame clones, though not all of them. This repertoire shows approximately 80,000 clones, about nine tenths found once; its top ten account for around 0.43%. The sample here was CD4+ or CD8+ T cells sorted from blood, taken in a trial of the OX40 agonist ivuxolimab. The receptors come from an adult with an advanced solid tumor such as melanoma, head and neck, liver or kidney cancer. Each CDR3 is given with its conserved first and last residue. The D gene is left open where the match is weak. The listing skips clone size in some rows; elsewhere it reads once, few, many or a size class.

J gene,V gene,D gene,clone size,CDR3 DNA,CDR3 protein
TRBJ2-1,TRBV27,-,-,TGTGCCAGCAGTTCATACCTGGGGTACAATGAGCAGTTCTTC,CASSSYLGYNEQFF
TRBJ1-1,TRBV19,-,once,TGTGCCAGTAGTGCTCGAGGGGGGGTCTCCACTGAAGCTTTCTTT,CASSARGGVSTEAFF
TRBJ2-2,TRBV5-4,-,-,TGTGCCAGCAGCTTCCGCCGCATGAACACCGGGGAGCTGTTTTTT,CASSFRRMNTGELFF
TRBJ2-7,TRBV2,TRBD2,once,TGTGCCAGCAGTGAAAGACTAGCGACCTACGAGCAGTACTTC,CASSERLATYEQYF
TRBJ2-7,TRBV11-1,-,-,TGTGCCAGCAGCCCCCAGCCCGGACAAGCGGCACACGAGCAGTACTTC,CASSPQPGQAAHEQYF
TRBJ2-5,TRBV6-5,-,-,TGTGCCAGCAGTTACGGTGAGACCCAGTACTTC,CASSYGETQYF
TRBJ2-1,TRBV9,-,-,TGTGCCAGCAGCGTAGAATCAGGAGAATACAATGAGCAGTTCTTC,CASSVESGEYNEQFF
TRBJ2-7,TRBV18,TRBD2,-,TGTGCCAGCTCACCACCGTCGGGGGAGGGCCCCCACGAGCAGTACTTC,CASSPPSGEGPHEQYF
TRBJ2-2,TRBV5-6,-,-,TGTGCCAGCAGCACCGCCCGGGACTACAGGGACGGGGAGCTGTTTTTT,CASSTARDYRDGELFF
TRBJ1-1,TRBV28,-,-,TGTGCCAGCAGTTTGGTCGGGGGGCGTTTCGTAGCTTTCTTT,CASSLVGGRFVAFF
TRBJ2-7,TRBV7-2,-,-,TGTGCCAGCAGCTTTCCCGGATCCTACGAGCAGTACTTC,CASSFPGSYEQYF
TRBJ2-1,TRBV5-1,TRBD2,-,TGCGCCAGCAGCTTGGGACTAGCGGGAGGGCCGAATGAGCAGTTCTTC,CASSLGLAGGPNEQFF
TRBJ2-7,TRBV7-2,-,-,TGTGCCAGCAGAAAAAGGGGTTTCTCCTACGAGCAGTACTTC,CASRKRGFSYEQYF
TRBJ2-7,TRBV11-2,-,-,TGTGCCAGCAGCTTATTTGGGGCCGTGAGCTCCTACGAGCAGTACTTC,CASSLFGAVSSYEQYF
TRBJ2-2,TRBV6-1,-,-,TGTGCCAGCAGAGCCAGGGGCACCGGGGAGCTGTTTTTT,CASRARGTGELFF
TRBJ1-4,TRBV18,TRBD1,-,TGTGCCAGCTCCGACCAGGGGGTTGGTGAAAAACTGTTTTTT,CASSDQGVGEKLFF
TRBJ1-1,TRBV7-2,-,-,TGTGCCAGCAGAACCGGACCCCAATGGTACACTGAAGCTTTCTTT,CASRTGPQWYTEAFF
TRBJ1-2,TRBV11-3,-,-,TGTGCCAGCAGCTCAGACCCAGGGCCGGGCTATGGCTACACCTTC,CASSSDPGPGYGYTF
TRBJ1-1,TRBV4-2,-,-,TGTGCCAGCAGCCAAGTTTCCGGGACGGATCACCCTACTGAAGCTTTCTTT,CASSQVSGTDHPTEAFF
TRBJ2-7,TRBV9,TRBD1,few,TGTGCCAGCAGCGTAGCGGGACAGATTTACGAGCAGTACTTC,CASSVAGQIYEQYF
TRBJ2-7,TRBV28,-,-,TGTGCCAGCAGTTTATTAGGGTACGAGCAGTACTTC,CASSLLGYEQYF
TRBJ1-1,TRBV6-1,-,-,TGTGCCAGCAGTGAAAACAAGAACTGGGTGAACACTGAAGCTTTCTTT,CASSENKNWVNTEAFF
TRBJ2-7,TRBV7-9,-,once,TGTGCCAGCAGCTCCCGGGACACCCTGCCGGGGGAGCAGTACTTC,CASSSRDTLPGEQYF
TRBJ2-1,TRBV7-2,TRBD2,-,TGTGCCAGCAGCGGGCGGGGGGGCCGGAATGAGCAGTTCTTC,CASSGRGGRNEQFF
TRBJ2-5,TRBV4-2,-,-,TGTGCCAGCAGCCAACTCCCCGGACGGTTCCAAGAGACCCAGTACTTC,CASSQLPGRFQETQYF
TRBJ2-7,TRBV19,-,-,TGTGCCAGTAGTATCGGGCTCTCGGACTACGAGCAGTACTTC,CASSIGLSDYEQYF
TRBJ2-7,TRBV18,-,-,TGTGCCAGCTCACCCGGCGTGGGGGAGCAGTACTTC,CASSPGVGEQYF
TRBJ2-3,TRBV6-1,-,-,TGTGCCAGCAGTGAGACACTTTTCTGGACAGATACGCAGTATTTT,CASSETLFWTDTQYF
TRBJ2-6,TRBV30,-,-,TGTGCCAGAGAAAAGAACTCTGGGGCCAACGTCCTGACTTTC,CAREKNSGANVLTF
TRBJ1-2,TRBV6-1,TRBD1,-,TGTGCCAGCAGTGTCGAGGGCAGGGGGCTTTGGGGCTACACCTTC,CASSVEGRGLWGYTF
TRBJ1-4,TRBV19,-,many,TGTGCCAGCGGCCATGGGAGGGTAGGAGAAAAACTGTTTTTT,CASGHGRVGEKLFF
TRBJ2-3,TRBV5-4,-,-,TGTGCCAGCAGCTTGACAGGGATCACAGATACGCAGTATTTT,CASSLTGITDTQYF
TRBJ2-2,TRBV19,-,-,TGTGCCAGTAAAAAAAACACCGGGGAGCTGTTTTTT,CASKKNTGELFF
TRBJ1-1,TRBV10-3,TRBD1,-,TGTGCCATCAGTGTAGACAGGGGGCAAGAGACTGAAGCTTTCTTT,CAISVDRGQETEAFF
TRBJ2-7,TRBV6-6,TRBD1,-,TGTGCCAGCAGTTACTCGATACAGGGGGGAGCCTACGAGCAGTACTTC,CASSYSIQGGAYEQYF
TRBJ1-4,TRBV5-1,-,-,TGCGCCAGCAGCACCCGGCCGGCAACGGGAAAACTGTTTTTT,CASSTRPATGKLFF
TRBJ2-3,TRBV7-2,TRBD2,-,TGTGCCAGCAGCACGACTAGCGGGCAGGCAGATACGCAGTATTTT,CASSTTSGQADTQYF
TRBJ2-1,TRBV7-9,TRBD2,-,TGTGCCAGCAGCTATAGCGGGGGGGACAATGAGCAGTTCTTC,CASSYSGGDNEQFF
TRBJ1-2,TRBV18,TRBD1,-,TGTGCCAGCTCACCTACAACCGGGACAGGGGTCTATGGCTACACCTTC,CASSPTTGTGVYGYTF
TRBJ2-5,TRBV10-3,TRBD2,-,TGTGCCATCAGCTCCCGGGGGGGGGAGGAGACCCAGTACTTC,CAISSRGGEETQYF
TRBJ2-3,TRBV27,-,-,TGTGCCAGCAGCCAACCCCGGACTCCCCCAGATACGCAGTATTTT,CASSQPRTPPDTQYF
TRBJ1-5,TRBV27,-,-,TGTGCCAGCAGTTTCGGACAGCGGAATCAGCCCCAGCATTTT,CASSFGQRNQPQHF
TRBJ2-7,TRBV7-9,TRBD1,-,TGTGCCAGCAGCAGGCCCCTGGGACAGGGGGCCTACGAGCAGTACTTC,CASSRPLGQGAYEQYF
TRBJ2-2,TRBV11-2,-,-,TGTGCCAGCAGCCCTATTGACGTACGGGGCACCGGGGAGCTGTTTTTT,CASSPIDVRGTGELFF
TRBJ1-2,TRBV7-9,-,-,TGTGCCAGCAGCTCCAGACAGACCGGGCCTAATGGCTACACCTTC,CASSSRQTGPNGYTF
TRBJ1-1,TRBV11-3,-,-,TGTGCCAGCAGCTTGTACACGAACACTGAAGCTTTCTTT,CASSLYTNTEAFF
TRBJ2-7,TRBV28,-,-,TGTGCCAGCAGTTCCTCCTCCGCGGGGCTCTACGAGCAGTACTTC,CASSSSSAGLYEQYF
TRBJ2-7,TRBV18,TRBD1,-,TGTGCCAGCTCCCTAGGGGTACAGGGGGCTCTGTACGAGCAGTACTTC,CASSLGVQGALYEQYF
TRBJ2-3,TRBV30,-,-,TGTGCCTGGAGCCGTGGCACAGATACGCAGTATTTT,CAWSRGTDTQYF
TRBJ2-5,TRBV11-2,-,-,TGTGCCAGCAGCTTATCTCCGGGGGCGGAGACCCAGTACTTC,CASSLSPGAETQYF
TRBJ1-4,TRBV11-3,-,-,TGTGCCAGCAGCTACTTCCAGAGAGATGAAAAACTGTTTTTT,CASSYFQRDEKLFF
TRBJ1-4,TRBV30,-,-,TGTGCCTGGAGTGGCCCGGGAAGGGAAAAACTGTTTTTT,CAWSGPGREKLFF
TRBJ2-3,TRBV19,TRBD1,-,TGTGCCAGTAGTTCCCGGACAGGGCAGGTAGATACGCAGTATTTT,CASSSRTGQVDTQYF
TRBJ1-5,TRBV5-1,TRBD1,-,TGCGCCAGCAGCTGGACAGGGGACCAGCCCCAGCATTTT,CASSWTGDQPQHF
TRBJ2-7,TRBV18,TRBD2,-,TGTGCCAGCTCGTCCGGGACTAGCGACCCGACATCCGAGCAGTACTTC,CASSSGTSDPTSEQYF
TRBJ1-1,TRBV7-2,-,-,TGTGCCAGCAGCTTAGGCCGACAGAACACTGAAGCTTTCTTT,CASSLGRQNTEAFF
TRBJ2-7,TRBV5-1,TRBD2,-,TGCGCCAGCAGTGTAGTAGCGGGGGCCTCCTACGAGCAGTACTTC,CASSVVAGASYEQYF
TRBJ2-1,TRBV27,TRBD2,-,TGTGCCAGCAGTCCCTATAGAGTAGCGGGAGGGGCCAATGGATCCTACAATGAGCAGTTCTTC,CASSPYRVAGGANGSYNEQFF
TRBJ2-5,TRBV27,-,once,TGTGCCAGCAGTTCGCAGTACCCTCAGGAGACCCAGTACTTC,CASSSQYPQETQYF
TRBJ2-1,TRBV5-4,TRBD2,-,TGTGCCAGCAGCCTAGGGGGGCTAGCGGGAGTCCTCCTCAGTGAGCAGTTCTTC,CASSLGGLAGVLLSEQFF